The TCR beta chain under discussion was sequenced for a study of response to subunit inactivated influenza vaccine. Study conclusions and caveats: With each seasonal influenza vaccination, the authors suggested, few new T cells are recruited.

The CDR3 is 15 residues long. The ends lost 6 bases at V and 9 bases at J; junction bases unmatched: 6. Per the germline V gene, CDR1 is MNHEY and CDR2 is SVGEGT. Each CDR3 protein is one row after TCRdb ran MiXCR on the RT-PCR reads. The table shows 450,000 to 600,000 distinct CDR3 sequences, with 7.5% to 8.5% occurring only once. As for this clonotype: Its specificity is unknown.

This chain links TRBV6-2 or TRBV6-3 with TRBJ2-1; 15 bases line up with TRBD2. This specimen consisted of PBMCs from blood, obtained less than 30 months after vaccination. The sequence was obtained from a man between 45 and 75 years old who received an inactivated influenza vaccine. CDR3 sequence reads: CASSGLAGGLGEQFF. The CDR3 DNA reads TGTGCCAGCAGCGGACTAGCGGGAGGGCTTGGTGAGCAGTTCTTC.